This TCR beta chain was captured in a study of T cells after yellow fever vaccination. Study-wide background: In the case of low-cell-number fractions, SMART-Seq v4 Ultra Low Input was used for preparation.

TCRdb redid the calling of the 5' RACE reads with MiXCR, one entry per CDR3 protein. The repertoire holds 150,000 to 200,000 distinct CDR3 sequences, approximately 9.9% seen once, with 35% to 40% in the top ten. CDR1 and CDR2 from the germline V gene are LGHNA and YSLEER. CDR3 length: 16 amino acids. V dropped 0 bases and J dropped 0 bases, with 9 bases sitting between them. Whole-study results and caveats: Abundant clonotypes from the bulk population could contaminate FACS-sorted repertoires. Clones from primary vaccination mostly reappeared after the booster (less than 98% CD4, about 85% CD8).

As concerns this clonotype: Antigen: not known.

The chain joins TRBV4-3 to TRBJ1-3, with D hard to call. The sequencing used CD8+ T cells sorted from PBMCs, collected 15 days after the yellow fever booster vaccination. The receptor was isolated from a man aged 18-30 years who received the YFV17D yellow fever vaccine. This chain's CDR3 is CASSQDHSDSGNTIYF. The CDR3 DNA reads as TGCGCCAGCAGCCAAGATCACTCAGACTCTGGAAACACCATATATTTT.